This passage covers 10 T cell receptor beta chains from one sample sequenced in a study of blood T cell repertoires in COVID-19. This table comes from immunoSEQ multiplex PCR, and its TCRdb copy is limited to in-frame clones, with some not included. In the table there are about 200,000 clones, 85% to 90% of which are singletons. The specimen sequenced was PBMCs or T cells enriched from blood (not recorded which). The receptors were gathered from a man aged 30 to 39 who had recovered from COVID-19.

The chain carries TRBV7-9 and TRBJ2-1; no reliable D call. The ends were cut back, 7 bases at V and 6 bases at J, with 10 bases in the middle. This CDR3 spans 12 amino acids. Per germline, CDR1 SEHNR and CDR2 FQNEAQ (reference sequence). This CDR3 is CASTPPSNEQFF. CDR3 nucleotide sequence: TGTGCCAGCACCCCCCCCTCCAATGAGCAGTTCTTC.

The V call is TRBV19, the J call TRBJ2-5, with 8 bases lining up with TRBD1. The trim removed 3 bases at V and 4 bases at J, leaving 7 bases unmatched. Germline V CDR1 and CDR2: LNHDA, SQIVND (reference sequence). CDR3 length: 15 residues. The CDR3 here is CASSIGQGEPETQYF. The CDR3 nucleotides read TGTGCCAGTAGTATTGGACAGGGCGAGCCAGAGACCCAGTACTTC.

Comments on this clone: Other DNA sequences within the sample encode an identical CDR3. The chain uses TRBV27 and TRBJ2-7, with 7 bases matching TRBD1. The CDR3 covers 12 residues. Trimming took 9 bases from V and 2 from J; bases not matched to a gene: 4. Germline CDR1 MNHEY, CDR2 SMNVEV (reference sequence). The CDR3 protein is CASSDRAYEQYF. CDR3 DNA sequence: TGTGCCAGTTCTGACAGGGCCTACGAGCAGTACTTC.

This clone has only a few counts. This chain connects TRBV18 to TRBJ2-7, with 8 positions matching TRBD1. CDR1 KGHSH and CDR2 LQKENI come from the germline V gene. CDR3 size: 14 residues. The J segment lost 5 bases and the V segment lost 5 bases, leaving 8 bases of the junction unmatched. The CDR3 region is CASSARQGRDEQYF. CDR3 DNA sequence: TGTGCCAGCTCAGCTAGACAGGGGCGGGACGAGCAGTACTTC.

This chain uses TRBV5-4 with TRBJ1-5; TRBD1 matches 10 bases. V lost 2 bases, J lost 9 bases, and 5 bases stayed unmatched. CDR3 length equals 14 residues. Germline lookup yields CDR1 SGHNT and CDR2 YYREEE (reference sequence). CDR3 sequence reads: CASSFGQGEAPQHF. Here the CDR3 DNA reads TGTGCCAGCAGCTTCGGACAGGGGGAAGCGCCCCAGCATTTT.

CDR3 protein: CASSSTGAEGNTIYF. CDR3 nucleotide sequence: TGCGCCAGCAGCTCCACAGGGGCAGAAGGAAACACCATATATTTT. The genes are TRBV5-1 and TRBJ1-3; TRBD1 agrees at 7 bases. J was trimmed by 4 bases and V by 3 bases; bases with no gene match: 7. Germline lookup yields CDR1 SGHRS and CDR2 YFSETQ. The CDR3 consists of 15 residues.

The CDR3 is CASSLVLGRGVTEAFF. The DNA of the CDR3 is TGTGCCAGCAGCTTAGTCCTTGGTCGGGGGGTTACTGAAGCTTTCTTT. The chain couples TRBV7-2 to TRBJ1-1, with TRBD1 as a possible D gene (5 bases). Trimming shortened V by 1 base and J by 5 bases, and 17 bases separated the two germline ends. CDR1 is SGHTA and CDR2 is FQGNSA in the germline V gene. The CDR3 totals 16 residues.

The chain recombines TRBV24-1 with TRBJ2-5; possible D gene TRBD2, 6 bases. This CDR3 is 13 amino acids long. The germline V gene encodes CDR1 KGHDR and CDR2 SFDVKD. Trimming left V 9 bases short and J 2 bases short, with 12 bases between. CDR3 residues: CATSSGGQETQYF. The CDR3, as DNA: TGTGCCACCTCTAGTGGGGGGCAAGAGACCCAGTACTTC.

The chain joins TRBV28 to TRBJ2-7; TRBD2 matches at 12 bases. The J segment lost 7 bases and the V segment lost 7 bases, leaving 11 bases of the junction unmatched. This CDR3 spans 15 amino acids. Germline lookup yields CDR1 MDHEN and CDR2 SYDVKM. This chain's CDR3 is CASTNRLAGVGEQYF. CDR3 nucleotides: TGTGCCAGCACCAATAGACTAGCGGGAGTAGGGGAGCAGTACTTC.

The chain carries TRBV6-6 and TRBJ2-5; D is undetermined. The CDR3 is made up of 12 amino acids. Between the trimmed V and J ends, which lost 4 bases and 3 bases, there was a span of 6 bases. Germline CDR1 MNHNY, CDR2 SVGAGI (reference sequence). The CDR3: CASSSVEETQYF. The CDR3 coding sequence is TGTGCCAGCAGTTCAGTCGAAGAGACCCAGTACTTC.